A selection of T cell receptor beta chains follows, all from one sample in a study of technical replicates of blood from a handful of donors. Sequencing used immunoSEQ multiplex PCR; TCRdb keeps in-frame clones, though not all of them. In the table there are approximately 13,000 clones, around 85% of which are singletons. Sequenced material: PBMCs. The receptors derive from a human donor in good health. The CDR3 runs from the conserved cysteine through the conserved F or W. Fields, in order: V gene, J gene, clone size, D gene, CDR3 DNA, CDR3 protein. D genes are given only for firm matches. Clone size is not always given. Where it is, it says once, few, many or a class for expanded clones.

TRBV5-1	TRBJ2-7	NA	NA	TGCGCCAGCAGCTTGGAGCGGTGGAGCTCCTACGAGCAGTACTTC	CASSLERWSSYEQYF
TRBV18	TRBJ2-5	NA	NA	TGTGCCAGCTCACCGCGTCTTGGAGAGACCCAGTACTTC	CASSPRLGETQYF
TRBV15	TRBJ2-7	NA	TRBD1	TGTGCCACCAGCCCGGACAGGTTGAGCTCCTACGAGCAGTACTTC	CATSPDRLSSYEQYF
TRBV5-1	TRBJ2-5	NA	TRBD2	TGCGCCAGCAGAATTGACGGGGGGTACCAAGAGACCCAGTACTTC	CASRIDGGYQETQYF
TRBV9	TRBJ2-1	NA	TRBD2	TGTGCCAGCAGCCCCATATTAAGCGGGAGTGGAGATGAGCAGTTCTTC	CASSPILSGSGDEQFF
TRBV28	TRBJ1-4	once	NA	TGTGCCAGCCTGGGCGGAGGAGAGGAAAAACTGTTTTTT	CASLGGGEEKLFF
TRBV19	TRBJ1-2	NA	TRBD1	TGTGCCACTACAAGGACAGGGGGTCTCTACTATGGCTACACCTTC	CATTRTGGLYYGYTF
TRBV21-1	TRBJ2-5	NA	NA	TGTGCCAGCAGCAAAATCCCGGACAGCCAGTACTTC	CASSKIPDSQYF
TRBV10-3	TRBJ2-3	NA	TRBD2	TGTGCCATCAAGATAGCGGGAGGCACAGATACGCAGTATTTT	CAIKIAGGTDTQYF
TRBV7-9	TRBJ2-3	once	TRBD2	TGTGCCAGCAGCTTGACGGGGGGAGGGCCGACAGATACGCAGTATTTT	CASSLTGGGPTDTQYF
TRBV30	TRBJ1-1	NA	NA	TGTGCCTGGAGTTCACCTACGACAGGCAAATCTGAAGCTTTCTTT	CAWSSPTTGKSEAFF
TRBV7-9	TRBJ2-1	NA	NA	TGTGCCAGCAGCCCAGGTTATGAGCAGTTCTTC	CASSPGYEQFF
TRBV29-1	TRBJ1-5	once	NA	TGCAGCGTTTCAGAGGGACTGCTAGGCAATCAGCCCCAGCATTTT	CSVSEGLLGNQPQHF
TRBV23-1	TRBJ2-1	NA	NA	TGCGCCAGCAGTCGCAATCAGCGGGTCCAGGGCTACAATGAGCAGTTCTTC	CASSRNQRVQGYNEQFF
TRBV29-1	TRBJ2-3	NA	NA	TGCAGCGTTGGGGAAACAGGGTCCACAGATACGCAGTATTTT	CSVGETGSTDTQYF
TRBV10-3	TRBJ2-2	NA	TRBD2	TGTGCCATCAGTGATTCGGGACTAGCGATGAACACCGGGGAGCTGTTTTTT	CAISDSGLAMNTGELFF
TRBV10-3	TRBJ1-1	few	NA	TGTGCCATCAGTGAGATCTCAGGGAACACTGAAGCTTTCTTT	CAISEISGNTEAFF
TRBV6-1	TRBJ2-1	NA	TRBD1	TGTGCCAGCAAATGGACAGGGGGTAGAAATGAGCAGTTCTTC	CASKWTGGRNEQFF
TRBV6-5	TRBJ1-3	NA	NA	TGTGCCAGCAGTTATAGAAGAACTGGAAACACCATATATTTT	CASSYRRTGNTIYF
TRBV6-6	TRBJ2-7	NA	TRBD1	TGTGCCAGCAGTGGGACAGCCTACGAGCAGTACTTC	CASSGTAYEQYF